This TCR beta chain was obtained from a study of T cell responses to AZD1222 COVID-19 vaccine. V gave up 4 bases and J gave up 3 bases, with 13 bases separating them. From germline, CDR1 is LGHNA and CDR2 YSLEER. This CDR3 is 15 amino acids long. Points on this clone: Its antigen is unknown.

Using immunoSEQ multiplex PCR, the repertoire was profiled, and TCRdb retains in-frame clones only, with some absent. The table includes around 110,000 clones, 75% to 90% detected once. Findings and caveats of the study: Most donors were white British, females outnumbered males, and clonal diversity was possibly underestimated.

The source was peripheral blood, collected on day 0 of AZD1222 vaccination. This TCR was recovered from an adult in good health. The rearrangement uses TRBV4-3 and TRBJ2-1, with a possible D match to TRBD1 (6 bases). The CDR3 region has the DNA TGCGCCAGCAGCCTCCATGGACAGTACTACAATGAGCAGTTCTTC. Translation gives CASSLHGQYYNEQFF.